A selection of T cell receptor beta chains follows, all from one sample in a study of T cells in Graves' hyperthyroidism and ophthalmopathy. TCRdb re-called the multiplex PCR reads through MiXCR, storing one row per CDR3 protein. The sample records about 110,000 distinct CDR3 sequences, around a sixth being singletons. The sequenced sample was blood. The receptors were gathered from a woman between 50 and 59 years old with Graves' hyperthyroidism. CDR3s include the opening cysteine and the closing phenylalanine or tryptophan. The D gene is left open where the match is weak. Some rows have no size entry. The others give once, few or many, or a class for an expanded clone.

15,TRBD2,TRBJ2-7,TRBV20-1,.,CSASPTSGIAYEQYF
13,.,TRBJ1-1,TRBV28,many,CASSNSRVSEAFF
12,.,TRBJ1-2,TRBV7-2,many,CASSLLSYGYTF
15,.,TRBJ2-7,TRBV2,many,CASTRVRTATYEQYF
18,TRBD1,TRBJ2-3,TRBV15,few,CATSRDPRGRSDRGTQYF
16,.,TRBJ2-1,TRBV4-1,many,CASSQDRAVSYNEQFF
15,.,TRBJ1-3,TRBV7-9,many,CASSLISGSGNTIYF
15,.,TRBJ2-1,TRBV20-1,many,CSAQSRDSAYNEQFF
13,TRBD1,TRBJ1-1,TRBV28,many,CASGGQGNTEAFF
14,.,TRBJ2-2,TRBV11-2,many,CASSPKTWAGELFF
15,TRBD2,TRBJ2-5,TRBV20-1,many,CSALLLAGGGGTQYF
14,.,TRBJ1-4,TRBV12-3/TRBV12-4,once,CASSNTLRSEKLFF
14,.,TRBJ1-2,TRBV7-2,many,CASRSRGLDYGYTF